The entry below gives a single TCR beta chain sequence along with its context. The antigen is unknown. Measured with immunoSEQ multiplex PCR; TCRdb has only the in-frame clones, and not every one. The table has 400,000 to 450,000 clones, less than 95% seen once. This entry is derived from a study of Ad26.COV2.S vaccination and SARS-CoV-2 variants. Across the study: Once, or twice with 56 days between doses, Ad26.COV2.S was given intramuscularly. Findings and limits, study-wide: A substantial breadth of spike-specific CD8+ and CD4+ T cell responses after vaccination has been reported. For non-spike TCRs, breadth in vaccine recipients resembled that in placebo recipients.

The CDR3 extends over 16 amino acids. With V trimmed by 4 bases and J by 6 bases, 10 bases remained unmatched. Germline V gene lookup returns CDR1 MNHEY and CDR2 SVGAGI. The treatment: roughly 20 received Ad26.COV2.S at low or high dose, single or two shots; about 5 received placebo; per-sample allocation not given. Sampling happened 63 days after the first vaccine or placebo injection. Sequenced here: peripheral blood, sampled in a trial of Ad26.COV2.S vaccine versus placebo. The chain recombines TRBV6-5 with TRBJ2-1; 9 bases align to TRBD2. This clonotype was sampled from a person between 18 and 60 years old who received the Ad26.COV2.S COVID-19 vaccine or a placebo. The CDR3 protein is CASSSYSGRTSNEQFF. The DNA for the CDR3 is TGTGCCAGCAGTTCCTATAGCGGGAGAACTTCCAATGAGCAGTTCTTC.